Here is one T cell receptor beta chain with its context. Its antigen is currently unknown. Clinical symptoms, serum thyroxine and TRAb, thyroid ultrasound and orbital computed tomography were used for the diagnoses. PBMCs came from 9 to 10 ml fresh peripheral blood. The data are from a study of T cells in Graves' hyperthyroidism and ophthalmopathy. Overall study context: Peripheral blood collection took place at initial diagnosis, before any treatment.

From RNA transcripts, TCR beta CDR3 regions were amplified. The study used the HTBI primer set for a first-round RT-PCR of the TCR CDR3. MiXCR was run by TCRdb on the multiplex PCR reads, yielding one entry per CDR3 protein. The sample gives 250,000 to 300,000 distinct CDR3 sequences, 17% of which show up once; 55% to 60% is in the top ten. Findings and limits, study-wide: Among thyroid clonotypes expanded above 0.001, most also appeared in blood.

This sequence originates from a woman aged 60-75 years with Graves' ophthalmopathy. What was sequenced was blood.

CDR3: CASSLRFAGNEKLFF. The CDR3 region has the DNA TGTGCCAGCAGCTTGAGGTTTGCGGGAAATGAAAAACTGTTTTTT. The chain links TRBV5-5 to TRBJ1-4, with D unclear. V lost 1 base, J lost 5 bases, and 12 bases lay in between. Germline V gene lookup returns CDR1 SGHKS and CDR2 YYEKEE (reference sequence). CDR3 size: 15 residues.